This record covers a single T cell receptor beta chain. During active infection, Seattle patients enrolled and were then monitored through disease. This sample was included in a study of blood T cell repertoires in COVID-19. Study summary: The United States, Italy and Spain provided the acute and convalescent COVID-19 samples.

V was cut by 3 bases and J by 3 bases, with 12 bases left in between. The CDR3 contains 14 residues. From germline, CDR1 is SNHLY and CDR2 FYNNEI. In the source study's methods: Estimates of nucleated cell counts were drawn from the amplification of reference gene primers. The method was immunoSEQ multiplex PCR; TCRdb's version includes in-frame clones alone and lacks a portion of them. V and J calls and clone size follow that table, whereas D and trimming were derived from the DNA. The sample contains under 400,000 clones, over 75% of which appear only once. The chain links TRBV2 to TRBJ2-7; TRBD1 is a possible D gene (5 bases). The receptor was isolated from a woman in her 30s with COVID-19, enrolled during active disease. The sample was peripheral blood. The CDR3 loop is CASSETADFYEQYF. DNA for the CDR3: TGTGCCAGCAGTGAGACAGCAGACTTCTACGAGCAGTACTTC.